The T cell receptor beta chain under discussion was sequenced for a study of identical twins. Study observations and caveats: Twins' surplus sharing was weaker for beta out-of-frame sequences. There was an excess of low generation probability in the out-of-frame alpha sequences that twins shared.

This clonotype was seen ten or more times. What it binds is not known. Through template switching, a universal primer site was introduced, and the cDNA contained unique molecular identifiers. TCRdb processed the 5' RACE reads anew with MiXCR; each CDR3 protein has one entry. The sample lists about 890,000 distinct CDR3 sequences, 10% to 15% occurring once. CDR3 size: 14 residues. V lost 0 bases and J lost 0, with 6 bases in between. CDR1 and CDR2 (germline): SGDLS, YYNGEE. Another study also made use of these data, one on yellow fever vaccine responses in identical twins.

Sequencing was performed on PBMCs. This receptor was taken from a woman aged 18-30 years in good health. The chain combines TRBV9 with TRBJ1-1, with D hard to call. The CDR3 nucleotides read TGTGCCAGCAGCGTAGGAGACGTGAACACTGAAGCTTTCTTT. It yields the protein CASSVGDVNTEAFF.